This TCR beta chain was found in a study of blood T cell repertoires in COVID-19. Across the study: Sites across the United States, Italy and Spain contributed samples from acute and convalescent COVID-19. The analysed material was cDNA or gDNA that came from T cells, B-cell-depleted T cells, or PBMCs.

In the original analysis: From reference gene primer amplification, estimates of nucleated cell counts were derived. TCRdb keeps only in-frame clones here, not all; method: immunoSEQ multiplex PCR. V and J calls and clone size are given by that table; D and trimming were obtained from the DNA. Of around 160,000 clones listed, 88% are singletons. V gave up 3 bases and J gave up 7 bases, with 10 bases separating them. Looked up from germline, CDR1 is LNHDA and CDR2 is SQIVND (reference sequence). There are 14 residues in the CDR3. This rearrangement joins TRBV19 to TRBJ1-6; D gene ambiguous. The sequenced material came from peripheral blood. This TCR was recovered from a human donor in a cohort sampled during active COVID-19. CDR3 nucleotide sequence: TGTGCCAGTAGTATGACAACGTGGAATTCACCCCTCCACTTT. Its protein product is CASSMTTWNSPLHF.